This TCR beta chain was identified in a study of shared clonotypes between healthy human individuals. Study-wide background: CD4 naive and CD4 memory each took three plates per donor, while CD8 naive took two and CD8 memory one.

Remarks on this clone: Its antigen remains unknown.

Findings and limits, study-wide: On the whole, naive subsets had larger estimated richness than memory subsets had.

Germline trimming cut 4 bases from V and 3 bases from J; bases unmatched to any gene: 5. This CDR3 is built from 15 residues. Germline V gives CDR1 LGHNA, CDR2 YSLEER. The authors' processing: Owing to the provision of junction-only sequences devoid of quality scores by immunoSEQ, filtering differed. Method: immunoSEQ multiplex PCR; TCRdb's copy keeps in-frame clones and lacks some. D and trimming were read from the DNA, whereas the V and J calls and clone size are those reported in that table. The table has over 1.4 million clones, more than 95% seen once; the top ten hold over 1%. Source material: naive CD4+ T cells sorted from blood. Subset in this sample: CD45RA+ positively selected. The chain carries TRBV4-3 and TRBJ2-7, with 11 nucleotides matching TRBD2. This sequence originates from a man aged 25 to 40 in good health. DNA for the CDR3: TGCGCCAGCAGCCGCCAACTAGCGGGGGTCTACGAGCAGTACTTC. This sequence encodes CASSRQLAGVYEQYF.